Sequencing of this T cell receptor (beta chain) was carried out in a study of T cell responses to AZD1222 COVID-19 vaccine. Of note for this clone: What it recognizes is unknown.

Losses at the gene ends were 6 bases for V and 2 bases for J; bases not matched to a gene: 8. The germline V gene encodes CDR1 SGHVS and CDR2 FQNEAQ. This CDR3 contains 16 residues. Here immunoSEQ multiplex PCR was the method, and the copy in TCRdb shows in-frame clones only, minus some. This sample has 90,000 to 130,000 clones; 85% to 95% occur once, and the top ten carry 7.8%. Study results and limitations: Variant regions that are unmutated are reportedly the target of nearly half of spike-specific TCRs.

The input for sequencing was peripheral blood, taken on day 0 of AZD1222 vaccination. The receptor comes from an adult in good health. The V gene is TRBV7-8, the J gene TRBJ2-3; 10 positions match TRBD2. The CDR3 bases are TGTGCCAGCAGTTTTGCAGCGGGGGGGCCCACAGATACGCAGTATTTT. This codes for CASSFAAGGPTDTQYF.